This T cell receptor beta chain was captured in a study of T-cell reconstitution after alpha-beta-depleted transplantation in children (TCRdb year 2016). Describing the broader study: The study quantitatively tracked T-cell immune reconstitution after TCRalphabeta/CD19-depleted allogeneic hematopoietic cell transplantation in children using TCR repertoire profiling.

The CDR3 holds 14 amino acids from the cysteine to the phenylalanine. The CDR3 DNA has 42 bases and is translated from base 1. At the junction V is shortened by 3 bases and J by 10 bases; bases outside the gene matches: 10. For CDR1 and CDR2, the germline V gene lists ENHRY and SYGVKD. This clonotype has a handful of counts. The antigen this receptor binds is unknown. There are no base qualities to consult, and no much larger clone falls within one base. To prepare the library, PCR was applied. Sequenced using an Illumina HiSeq 2500. TCR library preparation used molecular barcoding, with unique molecular identifiers applied to normalize quantification of the TCRbeta repertoire. In-frame beta chains were kept once TCRdb had trimmed the public reads at Q25 with fastp and called clones with MiXCR. A single entry per CDR3 protein holds the most common genes and DNA from its merged rows. The sample table holds 190,000 or so distinct CDR3 sequences, of which just over 14% were seen once. About 13% of the sample lies in the top ten.

The sample in question was PBMCs from the stem cell graft donor, obtained from the stem cell graft. The rearrangement joined TRBV10-3 to TRBJ2-7; TRBD1 lines up with 9 middle nucleotides. This clonotype was obtained from a human donor who donated a stem cell graft to a child with acute lymphoblastic leukemia. The CDR3 amino acid sequence is: CAISDPSRDRDQYF. The sequenced DNA: TGTGCCATCAGTGATCCGTCCCGGGACAGGGATCAGTACTTC.